The 3 T cell receptor beta chains in this list originate from one sample, sequenced in a study of T cell repertoires in cytomegalovirus infection. TCRdb re-called the reads with MiXCR, one entry per CDR3 protein. The data contain about 490,000 distinct CDR3 sequences, approximately 26% of them seen just once; the ten biggest clones take up less than 15%. Sequencing input: PBMCs. All receptors come from a human donor in good health (CMV status not recorded). Some clones in this sample may be carry-over from other donors' samples.

This clonotype has only one observation. Possible read error: a much larger clone is one base away. The chain is built from TRBV6-5 and TRBJ2-3; the D call may be TRBD1 or TRBD2 (6 bases each). Germline V gene data show CDR1 as MNHEY and CDR2 as SVGAGI. There are 17 residues in the CDR3. V dropped 5 bases and J dropped 4 bases, with 22 bases sitting between them. In nucleotides, the CDR3 is TGTGCCAGCAGTACCCCCGGGACAAGGTGGAGGGCAGATACGCAGTATTTT. Its translation is CASSTPGTRWRADTQYF.

In this sample, this clonotype turned up a few times. The J gene is TRBJ1-6, the V gene TRBV28; a weak D match, TRBD1 (5 bases). This CDR3 spans 15 amino acids. Germline CDR1 MDHEN, CDR2 SYDVKM. V lost 6 bases and J 5 bases, leaving 14 bases between the germline ends. The CDR3 nucleotides read TGTGCCAGCAGCTCCTCCGGGACCAATAATTCACCCCTCCACTTT. It codes for CASSSSGTNNSPLHF.

This clonotype was picked up a small number of times. The chain has TRBV6-2 or TRBV6-3 and TRBJ2-3, with TRBD2 matching 7 bases. Germline values: CDR1 MNHEY, CDR2 SVGEGT. V lost 7 bases and J lost 1; bases outside the gene matches: 8. The CDR3 contains 15 residues. The CDR3 bases are TGTGCCAGCACCCCTGGGAGGGGTGGCACAGATACGCAGTATTTT. Translated: CASTPGRGGTDTQYF.